This TCR beta chain was obtained from a study of T-cell memory formation after mild COVID-19 listed by TCRdb under 2021. With respect to the entire study: TCR sequence clusters from the two donors were largely donor specific. Two young, previously healthy adult volunteers, one female and one male, were included in the cohort. Longitudinal TCRalpha and TCRbeta repertoire sequencing tracked T-cell clones expanding and contracting after mild COVID-19 in a couple of donors.

PBMCs were isolated by Ficoll-Paque density gradient centrifugation. This clonotype was detected a few times. This receptor's antigen is unknown. No per-base quality is available; no much larger clone lies one base away. The paper as a whole reports these results and caveats: From day 15 to 85, contracting clones showed balanced CD4/CD8 phenotypes, whereas a second wave of clones that expanded from day 15 to 37 leaned towards CD4+. Some responding clones were found in pre-infection memory, which suggests that pre-existing cross-reactive memory T cells took part in the SARS-CoV-2 response. Contracting CD4+ clones were located mainly in the CM and EM memory subsets, whereas CD8+ clones were found to be enriched in EMRA. Only a couple of mild cases were covered by the study, and larger cohorts that include severe cases with pre-infection samples were considered necessary. SARS-CoV-2 specificity was not confirmed for the second-wave clones peaking on day 37.

Data came from an Illumina NovaSeq 6000. TCRalpha and TCRbeta cDNA libraries were built by 5'RACE with constant-segment primers, adding sample barcodes and unique molecular identifiers. Trizol reagent was used to extract RNA from every sample. The libraries were amplified in two PCR steps, and the second step added a second sample barcode and Illumina TruSeq adapters. The libraries were sequenced on an Illumina NovaSeq using 2 x 150 bp paired-end reads. As for the authors' bioinformatics: With migec v1.2.7, reads were demultiplexed and then collapsed into UMI-guided consensus sequences. With mixcr v2.1.11, UMI consensuses were aligned to TRA and TRB V and J templates and assembled into clonotypes. A clonotype was counted as expanded or contracted only when both edgeR and NoisET called the clonotype significant, with the noise models trained on biological replicates. For edgeR calls, the cutoffs were a false discovery rate-adjusted p below 0.01 and a log2 fold-change threshold of 1. As an exploratory analysis of dynamics, PCA with hierarchical clustering was applied to max-normalized trajectories of the 1000 most abundant clonotypes. Separately sequenced CD4+ and CD8+ repertoires were used to assign a CD4 or CD8 phenotype to each responding clone. TCRdb trimmed public reads at Q25 via fastp, called clones via MiXCR and kept in-frame beta chains. When rows share a CDR3 protein, they turn into one entry using the most common DNA and genes. The authors' filters were not applied to this entry. The sample table records tens of thousands of distinct CDR3 sequences; about 13% of these occur just once. The ten largest clones capture about 27% of the sample.

The CDR3 runs 14 residues from the cysteine to the phenylalanine. The read is trimmed to its CDR3 DNA, 42 bases read in frame from base 1. The V end loses 3 bases and the J end loses 0 bases, and a stretch of 9 bases separates them. Via the germline V gene, CDR1 is LGHNA and CDR2 YSLEER. Sequences were obtained from PBMCs or a T cell subset sorted from them (not recorded which). The clonotype was recovered from an adult woman who had mild COVID-19 (a few samples of this study predate the infection). The sample titles of this study are shuffled in the database, so cell type and time point are left out; the donor was told from shared clones. Rearrangement joined TRBV4-3 to TRBJ2-7; the D gene is perhaps TRBD2, from 6 matching bases. The DNA is TGCGCCAGCAGCCATTGGGGGGTCTCCTACGAGCAGTACTTC. It specifies CASSHWGVSYEQYF.